This T cell receptor beta chain was sequenced in a study of T cell repertoires in cytomegalovirus infection. Study overall: Both CMV infection and a matching HLA type were indicated by public TCR beta signatures. Study findings and constraints: Ex vivo responses were dominated by HLA-C-restricted CMV-specific TCR beta clonotypes. Using cumulative public TCR beta family frequency, the authors identified those who carried CMV together with the relevant HLA.

The CDR3 totals 21 residues. Trimming pared 3 bases from V and 2 bases from J, leaving 31 bases between. Germline V gene lookup returns CDR1 ENHRY and CDR2 SYGVKD. TCRdb called the reads again in MiXCR, with one record for every CDR3 protein. Here the sample spans approximately 500,000 distinct CDR3 sequences, about 17% being singletons. This clonotype was recorded many times. Its specificity is not known. The sample taken for sequencing was CD8+ T cells from PBMCs. The clonotype comes from a human donor in good health (CMV status not recorded). Some clones in this sample may be carry-over from other donors' samples. The chain joins TRBV10-3 to TRBJ1-1; a possible D gene is TRBD1 (6 bases). The CDR3 sequence is CAISEELDRPKQKIPNTEAFF. The CDR3 DNA is TGTGCCATCAGTGAAGAGTTGGACAGACCCAAACAGAAGATACCAAACACTGAAGCTTTCTTT.